This is a list of T cell receptor beta chains from one sample in a study of T cells in severe cutaneous drug reactions. After re-calling the multiplex PCR reads, TCRdb lists one entry per CDR3 protein, DNA absent. Reported are tens of thousands of distinct CDR3 sequences; the ten largest clones contain 6.5% to 8%. Sequencing input: PBMCs. The receptors shown here come from a human donor with toxic epidermal necrolysis, a severe cutaneous drug reaction. Both conserved end residues are part of each CDR3. Fields, in order: J gene, V gene, clone size, CDR3 protein. Some rows mark clone size as missing; the rest say once, few, many or name a class of expanded clone.

j_gene: TRBJ2-5
v_gene: TRBV7-2
abundance: NA
CDR3aa: CASSSEGGVETQYF

j_gene: TRBJ1-6
v_gene: TRBV20-1
abundance: NA
CDR3aa: CSARDPDQNNSPLHF

j_gene: TRBJ2-7
v_gene: TRBV6-5
abundance: NA
CDR3aa: CASSPDLNSYEQYF

j_gene: TRBJ2-5
v_gene: TRBV14
abundance: NA
CDR3aa: CASSQEARRYQETQYF

j_gene: TRBJ2-1
v_gene: TRBV18
abundance: medium-sized
CDR3aa: CASSPAGQGYNEQFF

j_gene: TRBJ2-5
v_gene: TRBV29-1
abundance: NA
CDR3aa: CSVIGGTKGGTQYF

j_gene: TRBJ1-2
v_gene: TRBV28
abundance: NA
CDR3aa: CASRLETASYGYTF

j_gene: TRBJ1-6
v_gene: TRBV3-1
abundance: NA
CDR3aa: CASSRGQGVGSPLHF

j_gene: TRBJ2-3
v_gene: TRBV20-1
abundance: NA
CDR3aa: CSAREPPTDTQYF

j_gene: TRBJ1-2
v_gene: TRBV5-5
abundance: NA
CDR3aa: CASSLALTASDYGYTF

j_gene: TRBJ2-1
v_gene: TRBV20-1
abundance: NA
CDR3aa: CSAQHRLPSYNEQFF

j_gene: TRBJ1-2
v_gene: TRBV29-1
abundance: NA
CDR3aa: CSVESGGGYTF

j_gene: TRBJ2-1
v_gene: TRBV28
abundance: NA
CDR3aa: CASRTYEGLAGVGNNEQFF

j_gene: TRBJ2-7
v_gene: TRBV28
abundance: NA
CDR3aa: CASSISYEQYF

j_gene: TRBJ1-5
v_gene: TRBV6-2/TRBV6-3
abundance: NA
CDR3aa: CASSYVSGNQPQHF

j_gene: TRBJ1-2
v_gene: TRBV9
abundance: medium-sized
CDR3aa: CASSVYREGGGYTF